The present TCR beta chain was sequenced within a study of regulatory and conventional T cells in RAG deficiency (dated by TCRdb to the late 2010s). Study-level background: High-throughput TCR beta sequencing was used to compare the diversity and composition of the Treg, conventional CD4+ and CD8+ T cell repertoires of RAG-deficient patients with those of healthy controls. Summary of the overall study and its limitations: Compared with controls, Omenn syndrome and CID/AS patients had around 110-fold fewer unique TCR beta sequences in Treg cells, but only roughly 10-fold fewer in the other subsets. For some subjects, some T-cell subset analyses were not performed. In Omenn syndrome patients, sorted CD25-high CD127-low cells may represent peripherally activated cells rather than bona fide Treg cells. All patient T-cell subsets had shorter CDR3 lengths; Omenn syndrome patients showed >75% Treg-Tconv repertoire overlap at nucleotide and amino acid level. Markedly lower Shannon entropy and higher Simpson indices were observed in RAG-deficient patients than in control T-cell subpopulations.

Of note for this clone: Its binding antigen is unknown. No per-base quality is available; no much larger clone lies one base away.

Receptor amplification or capture employed the immunoSEQ multiplex PCR assay. Rearranged TCR beta chain products were amplified from genomic DNA of sorted T-cell subsets and sequenced. The study's processing was this. Shannon entropy and Simpson indices were used to quantify the repertoire diversity of productive TCR beta rearrangements. To gauge clonal expansion, the frequencies of the 100 most abundant productive TCR beta clonotypes among total reads were added together. The TRB repertoires were scored with a self-reactivity index that is based on amino acid usage at CDR3beta positions 6 and 7. Repertoire analyses used two-way ANOVA; flow cytometric analyses used Student t or Mann-Whitney tests. As stored in TCRdb, this immuneACCESS dataset retains in-frame rearrangements with V and J assigned. A fraction of the clones does not appear; measured against another copy, unresolved V genes explain less than half of the discrepancy, and the remainder lacks a known reason. V and J calls and clone size are as listed in that table; D and trimming were resolved from the DNA. This sample gives around 30,000 clones in total; around 89% of them show up just once. Roughly 13% of the sample lies in the top ten.

Repertoire analyses used several healthy control donors as the comparison group. CD8+ T cells lacking CD4 were purified from blood before genomic DNA extraction. Including cysteine and phenylalanine, the CDR3 has 15 amino acids. Only CDR3 DNA remains: 45 bases, in frame from the first base. The junction carries 11 bases between V and J, which are trimmed by 0 bases and 2 bases respectively. Taken from the germline V gene, the CDR1 and CDR2 loops are SGDLS and YYNGEE. These data also formed part of another study, on regulatory T cells. The second study's paper adds: The multiplex PCR used 52 forward TRBV primers and 13 reverse TRBJ primers, with assay-based and computational corrections for amplification bias. Patient repertoires showed restricted unique TRB V-J pairs and skewed V and J gene usage, most marked in regulatory T cells. T-cell receptor beta repertoires of sorted regulatory, conventional CD4+ and CD8+ T cells were compared between CD3G-deficient patients and healthy controls. Ficoll density separation was used to isolate peripheral blood mononuclear cells. A FACSAria cell sorter was used to isolate CD3+ CD8+ CD4- T cells. Within the immunoSEQ assay, multiplex PCR amplified rearranged TRB loci from genomic DNA. Sequencing of the TRB amplicons was done on an Illumina HiSeq platform. Raw sequences were error-filtered and aligned to reference gene sequences by custom algorithms, then analyzed with the immunoSEQ online tools. Productive and nonproductive TRB rearrangement frequencies were evaluated among both unique and total sequences. Prism software was used to run t tests, Mann-Whitney tests or two-way ANOVA for comparisons between groups.

This clonotype was obtained from a human donor in good health. The sequence joins TRBV9 to TRBJ1-2; no D gene is confidently identified. Sequenced sample: CD8+ T cells sorted from blood. The DNA sequence follows: TGTGCCAGCAGCGTAGCCCTTACTTCAAACTATGGCTACACCTTC. It is translated as CASSVALTSNYGYTF.